Reported below is one T cell receptor beta chain. This clone's antigen is unknown. Nothing much larger sits one base from this clone, and base qualities are not available. This record belongs to a study of blood T cell repertoires in COVID-19 (dated by TCRdb to the early 2020s). At the level of the whole study: Collaborator samples came from the United States, Italy and Spain and covered acute and convalescent phases of COVID-19. A freely available public database, intended as a resource for researchers studying the immune response to SARS-CoV-2, is where the repertoires were released. Samples were obtained from the ongoing ImmuneRACE study (first 160 participants) and from over a thousand subjects provided by 6 global collaborators. Nearly every sample came with metadata listing a de-identified subject ID, COVID-19 status, age in years and sex. The prospective study material was composed of cDNA or gDNA derived from T cells, B-cell-depleted T cells, or PBMCs. Deeply sampled blood TCRbeta repertoires from subjects exposed to, actively infected with, or recovered from COVID-19 were included in the dataset. Where HLA class I and class II types were available, the types were taken from metadata supplied by the sample provider, not from assay-based typing. Beyond this particular receptor, the publication reports: How much clinical and demographic metadata was included differed by source and by participant, and the metadata was provided uncurated.

Collaborating institutions collected whole blood in K2EDTA tubes following their own protocols. Collaborator samples were shipped for TCRbeta analysis as frozen whole blood, isolated PBMCs, or DNA extracted from either sample type. As encoded in the germline V gene (reference sequence), CDR1 is LNHDA while CDR2 is SQIVND. V has 4 bases trimmed and J has 11 bases trimmed; junction bases matching no gene number 19. The CDR3 measures 16 amino acids from cysteine to phenylalanine. The only DNA kept is the CDR3, 48 bases in frame from the first base. TCRbeta CDR3 regions were amplified from genomic DNA using the immunoSEQ Assay, a bias-controlled multiplex PCR. Per the source publication's procedure: Nucleated cell counts per sample were estimated from amplification of reference gene primers within the assay. Sequence reads were collapsed and filtered to measure the absolute abundance of every unique TCRbeta CDR3 rearrangement. For each sample, productive Simpson clonality was calculated as the square root of Simpson's diversity index over productive rearrangements. What TCRdb holds here is the immuneACCESS table cut down to in-frame rearrangements. Part of the clones is not present; checked against another copy, under half of the missing clones reflect an unresolved V gene, and the others are unexplained. V and J calls and clone size are those listed in that table; D and trimming were worked out from the DNA. The sample has roughly 79,000 clones on record, around 80% of them singletons. The ten largest clones add up to about 5.8% of the sample.

This receptor chain uses TRBV19 and TRBJ1-1, and 7 bases in between align with TRBD1. The TCR was taken from a man aged 60 to 69 with active or convalescent COVID-19. Sequenced sample: peripheral blood. CDR3 protein: CASSTTRLQGTAGAFF. Here is the DNA: TGTGCCAGTAGTACCACCCGCCTACAGGGGACGGCGGGGGCTTTCTTT.